This T cell receptor (beta chain) was sequenced for a study of neurological immune-mediated disorders (dated by TCRdb to between 2017 and 2020). Broadly, across the study: The study compared peripheral blood TCR-beta repertoires of HTLV-I-associated myelopathy (HAM/TSP) patients, multiple sclerosis patients and healthy controls using UMI-based sequencing. Alongside PBMC samples, the set of 106 TCR-beta libraries contained longitudinal samples, technical triplicates, and paired CD4+ and CD8+ T-cell subsets that had been sorted. The cohort included around 70 subjects: approximately 15 with HAM/TSP, roughly 35 with multiple sclerosis, and about 20 healthy controls.

This clonotype was found a few times. What this receptor recognizes is not known. No base-level quality is on record; no much larger clone is a single base apart. cDNA synthesis used template-switch 5'RACE with a primer carrying a 10-nucleotide random unique molecular identifier tagging each TCR transcript. Every sequencing run yielded over 180 million TCR-beta sequences covering 15-18 subjects. The RNeasy kit was used for extraction of total RNA. TCR-beta VDJ regions were amplified with primers for the TCR constant region and the 5'RACE anchor, using the KAPA Real-time Library Amplification kit. A first PCR added sample indexes and Illumina adaptors, after which a second PCR increased the library yield. After purification with Ampure beads, the TCR product of roughly 650 bp was size-selected on a 2% E-gel SizeSelection system. Before pooling, libraries had their quality checked on a Bioanalyzer, their concentration measured with Qubit, and their quantity determined with the Kapa Library Quantification kit. Libraries were sequenced paired-end 2 x 150 bp on an Illumina HiSeq 2500. To increase sequence diversity, roughly 25-31% phiX was spiked into each library pool. Concerning the study's data processing: The quality-filtered reads were processed with the UMI-based MiGEC pipeline, whose error correction step removed more than 80% of the raw TCR sequences. VDJ genes were aligned to IMGT germline references, and clonotypes were defined by unique CDR3 amino acid sequence plus V-J genes. VDJtools evaluated clonal expansion, Shannon diversity and CDR3 relatedness (CalcPairwiseDistances, ClusterSamples); CLCbio workbench built phylogenetic trees. Expanded clones were defined as having at least 8 unique UMIs, based on coefficient-of-variation modelling across technical triplicates. The public sequencing data were trimmed at Q25 with fastp and processed into clonotypes with MiXCR by TCRdb, which kept only in-frame beta chains. Each entry merges the rows of one CDR3 protein and shows their most common DNA and genes. The authors' filters were not applied to this entry. The sample has tens of thousands of distinct CDR3 sequences on record, roughly 7% of them singletons. The top ten clonotypes cover 4.4% of the sample.

The healthy controls were volunteers from a blood bank in Maryland, USA. For the unsorted PBMC libraries, 2 million PBMCs were stored in RNAlater at -80 degrees C until RNA extraction and were used to generate the libraries. Peripheral blood was subjected to Ficoll-Hypaque density gradient centrifugation to isolate PBMCs, which were then cryopreserved in liquid nitrogen. The germline V and J ends show losses of 3 bases and 7 bases respectively, and no gene match explains 8 bases of the junction. The CDR3 sequence holds 14 residues, the cysteine and phenylalanine included. Just the 42-base CDR3 DNA is kept, in frame starting at base 1. Results the study describes overall, beyond this receptor: TCR clonal expansion was highest in HAM/TSP patients and lowest in MS patients, with MS patients falling below even healthy controls. Across subjects, expanded clones never shared an identical CDR3 amino acid sequence, which suggests that the TCR-beta repertoires in every group were private.

The sequence is built from TRBV12-3 or TRBV12-4 and TRBJ1-1, and 7 junctional nucleotides match TRBD1. The sample comprised PBMCs. The clonotype was recovered from a woman between 35 and 50 years old in good health. The CDR3 sequence is CASSFTGEKDEAFF. The DNA is as follows: TGTGCCAGCAGTTTCACAGGGGAGAAGGATGAAGCTTTCTTT.